What follows describes a single T cell receptor beta chain. Libraries were prepared by immunoSEQ multiplex PCR; TCRdb keeps only in-frame clonotypes and omits some of them. The profile shows roughly 400,000 clones, about 90% of them singletons. In germline, CDR1 is SGHNT, CDR2 YYREEE (reference sequence). V gave up 2 bases and J gave up 6 bases, with 15 bases separating them. CDR3 length equals 15 residues. This sample was taken from a study of blood T cell repertoires in COVID-19. Sequencing used PBMCs or T cells enriched from blood (not recorded which). This TCR came from a man younger than 30 who had recovered from COVID-19. V usage is TRBV5-4 and J usage is TRBJ2-1; TRBD1 is a possible D gene (7 bases). CDR3 in amino acids: CASSLGGGPINEQFF. The CDR3 nucleotides are TGTGCCAGCAGCTTAGGAGGGGGCCCAATCAATGAGCAGTTCTTC.